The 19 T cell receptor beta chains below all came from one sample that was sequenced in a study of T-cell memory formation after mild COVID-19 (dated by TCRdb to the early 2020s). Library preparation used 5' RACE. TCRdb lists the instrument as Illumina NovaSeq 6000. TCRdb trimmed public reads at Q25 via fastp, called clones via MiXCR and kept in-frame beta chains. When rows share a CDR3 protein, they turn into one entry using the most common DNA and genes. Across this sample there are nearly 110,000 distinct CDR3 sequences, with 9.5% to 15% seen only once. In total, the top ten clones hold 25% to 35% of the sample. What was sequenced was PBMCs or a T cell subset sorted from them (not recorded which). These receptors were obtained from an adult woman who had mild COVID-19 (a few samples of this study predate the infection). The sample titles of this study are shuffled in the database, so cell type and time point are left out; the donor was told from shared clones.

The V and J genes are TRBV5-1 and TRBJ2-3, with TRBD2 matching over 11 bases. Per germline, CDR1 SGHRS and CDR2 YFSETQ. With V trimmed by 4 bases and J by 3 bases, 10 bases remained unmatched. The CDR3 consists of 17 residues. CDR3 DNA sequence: TGCGCCAGCAGCCTAGACGAACGACTAGCGGGAACAGATACGCAGTATTTT. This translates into CASSLDERLAGTDTQYF.

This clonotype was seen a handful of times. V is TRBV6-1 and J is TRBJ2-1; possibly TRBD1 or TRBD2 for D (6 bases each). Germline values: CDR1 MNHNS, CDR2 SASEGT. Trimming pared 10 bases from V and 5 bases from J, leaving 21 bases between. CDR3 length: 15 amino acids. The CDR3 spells CATPFGGEGHNEQFF. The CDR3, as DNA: TGTGCCACCCCCTTCGGGGGCGAGGGTCACAATGAGCAGTTCTTC.

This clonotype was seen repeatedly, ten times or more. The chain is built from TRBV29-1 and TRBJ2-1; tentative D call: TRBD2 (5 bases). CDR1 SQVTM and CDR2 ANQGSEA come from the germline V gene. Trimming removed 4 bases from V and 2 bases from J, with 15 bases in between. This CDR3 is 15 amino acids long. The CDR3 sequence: CSVGRLEEAYNEQFF. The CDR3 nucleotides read TGCAGCGTTGGGAGGCTGGAGGAAGCCTACAATGAGCAGTTCTTC.

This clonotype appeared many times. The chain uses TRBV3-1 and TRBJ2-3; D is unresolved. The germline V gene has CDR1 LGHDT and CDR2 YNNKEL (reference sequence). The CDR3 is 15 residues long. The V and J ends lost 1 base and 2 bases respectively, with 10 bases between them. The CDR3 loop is CASSQGARYTDTQYF. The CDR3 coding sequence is TGTGCCAGCAGCCAAGGAGCTAGATACACAGATACGCAGTATTTT.

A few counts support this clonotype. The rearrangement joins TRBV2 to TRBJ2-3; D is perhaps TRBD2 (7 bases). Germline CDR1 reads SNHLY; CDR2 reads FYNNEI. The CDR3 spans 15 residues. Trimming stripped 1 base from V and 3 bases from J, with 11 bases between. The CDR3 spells CASSEEGGRTDTQYF. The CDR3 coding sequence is TGTGCCAGCAGTGAAGAGGGGGGGCGGACAGATACGCAGTATTTT. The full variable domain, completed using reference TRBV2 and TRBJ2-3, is EPEVTQTPSHQVTQMGQEVILRCVPISNHLYFYWYRQILGQKVEFLVSFYNNEISEKSEIFDDQFSVERPDGSNFTLKIRSTKLEDSAMYFCASSEEGGRTDTQYFGPGTRLTVL.

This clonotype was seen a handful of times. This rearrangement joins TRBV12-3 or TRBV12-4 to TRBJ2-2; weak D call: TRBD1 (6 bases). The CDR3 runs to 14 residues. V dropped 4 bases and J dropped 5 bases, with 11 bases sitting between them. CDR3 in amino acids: CASSWGQATGELFF. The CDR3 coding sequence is TGTGCCAGCAGTTGGGGGCAGGCGACCGGGGAGCTGTTTTTT.

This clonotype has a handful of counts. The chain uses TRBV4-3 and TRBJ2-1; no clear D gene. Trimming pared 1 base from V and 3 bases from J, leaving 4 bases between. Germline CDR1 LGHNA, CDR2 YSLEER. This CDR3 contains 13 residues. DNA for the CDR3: TGCGCCAGCAGCCAAGCGATCTACAATGAGCAGTTCTTC. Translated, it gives CASSQAIYNEQFF.

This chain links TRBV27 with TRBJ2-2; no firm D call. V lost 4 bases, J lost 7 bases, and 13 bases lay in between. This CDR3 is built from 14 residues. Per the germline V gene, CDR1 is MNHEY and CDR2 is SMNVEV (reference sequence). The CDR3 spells CASSWALKGGELFF. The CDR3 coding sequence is TGTGCCAGCAGTTGGGCCCTCAAAGGCGGGGAGCTGTTTTTT.

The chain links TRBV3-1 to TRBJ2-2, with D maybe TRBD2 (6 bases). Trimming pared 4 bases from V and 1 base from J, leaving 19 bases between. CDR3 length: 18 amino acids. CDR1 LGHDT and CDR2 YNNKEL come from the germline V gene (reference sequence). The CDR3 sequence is CASSPPRRVSLNTGELFF. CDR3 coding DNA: TGTGCCAGCAGCCCCCCCCGGAGGGTGTCCCTGAACACCGGGGAGCTGTTTTTT.

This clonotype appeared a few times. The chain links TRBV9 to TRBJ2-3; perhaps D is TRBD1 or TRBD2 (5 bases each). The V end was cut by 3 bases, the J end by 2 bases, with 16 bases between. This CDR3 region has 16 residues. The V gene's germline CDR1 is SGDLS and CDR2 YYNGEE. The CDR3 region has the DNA TGTGCCAGCAGCGCGAGGGTGACAGAAAACACAGATACGCAGTATTTT. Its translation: CASSARVTENTDTQYF. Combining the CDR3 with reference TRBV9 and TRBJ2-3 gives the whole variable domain DSGVTQTPKHLITATGQRVTLRCSPRSGDLSVYWYQQSLDQGLQFLIQYYNGEERAKGNILERFSAQQFPDLHSELNLSSLELGDSALYFCASSARVTENTDTQYFGPGTRLTVL.

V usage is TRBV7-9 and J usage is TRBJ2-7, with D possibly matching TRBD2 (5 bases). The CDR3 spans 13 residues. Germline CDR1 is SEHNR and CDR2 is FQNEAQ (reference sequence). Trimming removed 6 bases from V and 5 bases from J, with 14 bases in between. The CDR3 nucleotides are TGTGCCAGCAGTCGTACCGGGAACGACGAGCAGTACTTC. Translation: CASSRTGNDEQYF.

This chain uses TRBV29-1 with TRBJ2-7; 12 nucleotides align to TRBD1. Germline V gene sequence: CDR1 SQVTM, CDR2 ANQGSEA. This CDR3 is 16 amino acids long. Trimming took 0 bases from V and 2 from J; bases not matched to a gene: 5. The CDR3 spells CSVEDRDRGQPYEQYF. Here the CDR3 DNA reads TGCAGCGTTGAAGACCGGGACAGGGGGCAACCCTACGAGCAGTACTTC.

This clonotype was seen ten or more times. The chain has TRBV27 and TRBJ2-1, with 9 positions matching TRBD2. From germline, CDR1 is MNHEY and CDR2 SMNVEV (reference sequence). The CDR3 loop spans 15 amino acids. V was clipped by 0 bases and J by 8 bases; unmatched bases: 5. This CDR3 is CASSLSSGSGYEQFF. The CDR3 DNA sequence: TGTGCCAGCAGTTTATCTAGCGGGAGTGGGTATGAGCAGTTCTTC.

The CDR3 region is CASSLAGSFYNEQFF. CDR3 in DNA: TGTGCCAGCAGTTTAGCGGGGAGCTTCTACAATGAGCAGTTCTTC. This chain links TRBV12-3 or TRBV12-4 with TRBJ2-1; tentatively, D is TRBD2 (5 bases). Deletions cut 0 bases from V and 3 bases from J, with 9 bases between. CDR3 size: 15 residues.

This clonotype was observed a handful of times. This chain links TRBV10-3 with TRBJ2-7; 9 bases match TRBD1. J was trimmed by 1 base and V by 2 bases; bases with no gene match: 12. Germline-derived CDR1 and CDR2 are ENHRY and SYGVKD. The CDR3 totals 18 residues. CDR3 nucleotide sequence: TGTGCCATCAGTGAGCTTAATTGGACAGGGGAGGGTTCCTACGAGCAGTACTTC. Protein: CAISELNWTGEGSYEQYF.

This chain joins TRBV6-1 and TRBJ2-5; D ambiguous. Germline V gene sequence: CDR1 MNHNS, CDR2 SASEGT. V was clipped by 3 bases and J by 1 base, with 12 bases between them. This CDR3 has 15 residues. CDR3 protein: CASSDTVYIQETQYF. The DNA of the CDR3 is TGTGCCAGCAGTGATACGGTATACATCCAAGAGACCCAGTACTTC.

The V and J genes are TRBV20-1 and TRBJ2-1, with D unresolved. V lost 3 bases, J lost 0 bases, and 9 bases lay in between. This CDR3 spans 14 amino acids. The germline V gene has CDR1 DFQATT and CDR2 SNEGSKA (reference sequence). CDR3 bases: TGCAGTGCTAGGCCACCCAGCTCCTACAATGAGCAGTTCTTC. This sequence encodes CSARPPSSYNEQFF.

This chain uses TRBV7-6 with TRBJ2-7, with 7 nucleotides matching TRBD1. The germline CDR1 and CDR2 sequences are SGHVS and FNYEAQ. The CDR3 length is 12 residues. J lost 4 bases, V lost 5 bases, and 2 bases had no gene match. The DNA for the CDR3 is TGTGCCAGCAGCCGGGGACAGTACGAGCAGTACTTC. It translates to CASSRGQYEQYF.

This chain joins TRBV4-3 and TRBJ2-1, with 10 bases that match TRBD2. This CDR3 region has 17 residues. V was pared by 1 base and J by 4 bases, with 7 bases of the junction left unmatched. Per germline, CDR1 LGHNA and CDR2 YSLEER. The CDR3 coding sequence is TGCGCCAGCAGCCAAGGGTCCGGACTAGCGGAGTACAATGAGCAGTTCTTC. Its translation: CASSQGSGLAEYNEQFF.